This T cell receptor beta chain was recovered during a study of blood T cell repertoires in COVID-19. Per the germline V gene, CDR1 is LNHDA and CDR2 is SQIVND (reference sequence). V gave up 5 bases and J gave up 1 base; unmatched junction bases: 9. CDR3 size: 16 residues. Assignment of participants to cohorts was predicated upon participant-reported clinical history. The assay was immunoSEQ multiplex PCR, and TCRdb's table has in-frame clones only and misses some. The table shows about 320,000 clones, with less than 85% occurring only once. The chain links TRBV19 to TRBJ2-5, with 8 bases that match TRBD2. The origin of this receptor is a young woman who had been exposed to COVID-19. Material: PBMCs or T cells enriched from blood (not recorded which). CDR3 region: CASSPLAGLTQETQYF. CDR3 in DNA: TGTGCCAGTAGTCCTTTAGCGGGACTTACCCAAGAGACCCAGTACTTC. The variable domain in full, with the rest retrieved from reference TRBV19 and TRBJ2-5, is DGGITQSPKYLFRKEGQNVTLSCEQNLNHDAMYWYRQDPGQGLRLIYYSQIVNDFQKGDIAEGYSVSREKKESFPLTVTSAQKNPTAFYLCASSPLAGLTQETQYFGPGTRLLVL.